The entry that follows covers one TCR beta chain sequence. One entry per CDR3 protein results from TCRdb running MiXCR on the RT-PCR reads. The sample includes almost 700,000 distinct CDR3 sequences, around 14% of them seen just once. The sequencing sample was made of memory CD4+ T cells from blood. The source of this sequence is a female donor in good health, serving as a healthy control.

The CDR3 nucleotides read TGTGCCAGCAGGATCTTGACGGGACTAGCGGGAGCCAATGAGCAGTTCTTC. Its translation is CASRILTGLAGANEQFF. The genes are TRBV27 and TRBJ2-1; 14 nucleotides line up with TRBD2. The CDR3 sequence is 17 residues long. Germline CDR1 is MNHEY and CDR2 is SMNVEV (reference sequence). With 6 bases clipped from V and 6 bases from J, the junction kept 10 bases outside the gene matches.